This T cell receptor beta chain was documented in a study of T cells in narcolepsy. In the study overall: Donors had narcolepsy type 1 or type 2, or were healthy controls.

This CDR3 has 15 residues. The germline CDR1 and CDR2 sequences are ENHRY and SYGVKD. The ends lost 2 bases at V and 5 bases at J; junction bases unmatched: 4. Using immunoSEQ multiplex PCR, the repertoire was profiled, and TCRdb retains in-frame clones only, with some absent. The table lists more than 9,500 clones, around 94% of them singletons. The rearrangement joins TRBV10-3 to TRBJ2-3; 10 bases align to TRBD2. Sequenced input: CD45RA- memory CD4+ T cells from PBMCs. The receptor was derived from a human donor with narcolepsy. The CDR3 DNA sequence: TGTGCCATCAGTGAGAGCGGGGGGGAGGTAGATACGCAGTATTTT. Protein: CAISESGGEVDTQYF.